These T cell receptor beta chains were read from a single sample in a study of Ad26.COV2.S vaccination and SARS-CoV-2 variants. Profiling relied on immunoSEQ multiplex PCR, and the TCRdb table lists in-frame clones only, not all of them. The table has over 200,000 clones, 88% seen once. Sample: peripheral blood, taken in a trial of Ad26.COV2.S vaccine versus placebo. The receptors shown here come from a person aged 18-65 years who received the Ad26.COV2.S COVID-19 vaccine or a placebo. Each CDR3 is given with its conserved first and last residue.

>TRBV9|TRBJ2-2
CASSPRDSVNTGELFF
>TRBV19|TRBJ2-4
CASSIVGQLNIQYF
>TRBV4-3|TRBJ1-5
CASSRDTFGNQPQHF
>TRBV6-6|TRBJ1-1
CASSAPGQAAGTEAFF
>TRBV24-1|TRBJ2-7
CATSAGATYEQYF
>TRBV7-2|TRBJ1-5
CASTEGGQGSRQPQHF
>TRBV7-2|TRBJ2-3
CASLTGAGAGTDTQYF
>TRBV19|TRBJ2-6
CASTPRARGGANVLTF
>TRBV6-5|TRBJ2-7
CASRTGQGGQYF
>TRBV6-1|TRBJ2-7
CASSEATRTSGVYEQYF
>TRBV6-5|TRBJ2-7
CASRIGQGLYEQYF
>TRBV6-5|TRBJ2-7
CASSVYEQYF
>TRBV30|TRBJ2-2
CAWVNRGHNTGELFF
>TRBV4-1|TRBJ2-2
CASSLLSLSASNTGELFF
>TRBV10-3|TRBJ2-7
CAISISDYEQYF
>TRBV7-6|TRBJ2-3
CASSLGPGTGGGTQYF
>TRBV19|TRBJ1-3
CASRAFGVLGGNTIYF
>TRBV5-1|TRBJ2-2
CASSQTGGSGELFF
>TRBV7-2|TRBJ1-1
CASSLGGGRQGLEAFF
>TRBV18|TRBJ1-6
CASSPRTYTGDSPLHF
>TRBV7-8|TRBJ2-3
CASSLEALVGDRNSDTQYF
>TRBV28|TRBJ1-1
CASSLRENTEAFF